These 16 T cell receptor beta chains came from one sample sequenced in a study of shared clonotypes between healthy human individuals. TCRdb's table, derived via immunoSEQ multiplex PCR, lists solely in-frame clones and lacks some. The sample shows a few million clones, approximately 95% of them seen only once. Sequencing used naive CD4+ T cells from PBMCs. Subset denoted: CD45RA+ positively selected. All receptors come from a man aged 18 to 29 in good health. Some clones in this sample may be carry-over from other donors' samples.

As for this clone: The same CDR3 can be traced to other DNA sequences in this sample. The CDR3 loop is CASSIPGGQPQHF. In DNA form, the CDR3 reads TGTGCCAGTAGTATTCCGGGAGGTCAGCCCCAGCATTTT. The chain employs TRBV19 and TRBJ1-5; D gene uncertain. This CDR3 is 13 amino acids long. Germline V lookup: CDR1 LNHDA, CDR2 SQIVND (reference sequence). V lost 3 bases, J lost 6 bases, and 9 bases lay in between.

The count of this clone is one. V is TRBV11-2 and J is TRBJ2-7; maybe TRBD2 (6 bases). Germline CDR1 and CDR2: SGHAT and FQNNGV. The CDR3 is 15 amino acids. Between the trimmed V and J ends, which lost 5 bases and 2 bases, there was a span of 16 bases. The CDR3 here is CASSHLRDSTYEQYF. CDR3 DNA: TGTGCCAGCAGCCATTTGCGGGACTCGACCTACGAGCAGTACTTC.

The chain has TRBV19 and TRBJ1-5; D not certain. Germline V gene sequence: CDR1 LNHDA, CDR2 SQIVND (reference sequence). V shed 7 bases and J shed 3 bases, with 13 bases lying between them. CDR3 length equals 14 residues. CDR3 sequence reads: CASMLSRFNQPQHF. The CDR3 nucleotides are TGTGCCAGTATGCTCTCAAGGTTCAATCAGCCCCAGCATTTT.

The gene calls are TRBV6-1 and TRBJ1-3; the D is unclear. Germline lookup yields CDR1 MNHNS and CDR2 SASEGT. The CDR3 length is 15 residues. V lost 4 bases to trimming and J lost 3 bases, with 13 bases between them. The CDR3 loop reads CASSVGYGIGNTIYF. The CDR3 DNA follows: TGTGCCAGCAGTGTTGGGTACGGCATTGGAAACACCATATATTTT.

The rearrangement links TRBV6-4 to TRBJ2-1; 9 bases are a match to TRBD2. With V trimmed by 0 bases and J by 4 bases, 4 bases remained unmatched. This CDR3 is built from 16 residues. Germline loops: CDR1 MRHNA, CDR2 SNTAGT. The DNA for the CDR3 is TGTGCCAGCAGTGACTCTAGGCTAGCGGGATACAATGAGCAGTTCTTC. Amino acid sequence: CASSDSRLAGYNEQFF.

In the case of this clone: Because it lacks the conserved phenylalanine or tryptophan at the end, this CDR3 is likely a read error. J is TRBJ1-1 and V is TRBV28; no clear D gene. V was pared by 6 bases and J by 0 bases, with 17 bases between. The CDR3 has 16 amino acids. The germline V gene has CDR1 MDHEN and CDR2 SYDVKM. CDR3: CASSFASTTVNTEAFL. The CDR3 DNA reads TGTGCCAGCAGCTTCGCCTCGACTACGGTGAACACTGAAGCTTTCCTT.

In regard to this clone: Other DNA sequences in the same sample also yield this CDR3. The chain joins TRBV11-3 to TRBJ2-1, with 7 bases matching TRBD2. The CDR3 spans 12 residues. CDR1 and CDR2 (germline): SGHNT, YENEEA. The ends lost 5 bases at V and 6 bases at J; junction bases unmatched: 1. Here the CDR3 DNA reads TGTGCCAGCAGCCCGGGGGGCAATGAGCAGTTCTTC. Residues: CASSPGGNEQFF.

This chain uses TRBV29-1 with TRBJ2-4; the D is unclear. Trimming removed 3 bases at V and 0 bases at J, with 12 bases between. The CDR3 runs 15 residues. Germline lookup yields CDR1 SQVTM and CDR2 ANQGSEA. This CDR3 is CSVDRISGAKNIQYF. CDR3 DNA sequence: TGCAGCGTTGACCGAATTTCGGGAGCCAAAAACATTCAGTACTTC.

This chain links TRBV7-2 with TRBJ2-3; 9 nucleotides align to TRBD2. Losses at the gene ends were 3 bases for V and 5 bases for J; bases not matched to a gene: 15. The V gene's germline CDR1 is SGHTA and CDR2 FQGNSA. CDR3 length: 18 amino acids. This CDR3 is CASSFFLSLAGSEDTQYF. The CDR3 DNA reads TGTGCCAGCAGCTTCTTTCTTTCCCTAGCGGGATCAGAAGATACGCAGTATTTT.

The rearrangement links TRBV2 to TRBJ2-5; a weak D match, TRBD1 (6 bases). Deletions cut 6 bases from V and 0 bases from J, with 11 bases between. The CDR3 has 14 residues. The V gene's germline CDR1 is SNHLY and CDR2 FYNNEI. CDR3 region: CASRADRYQETQYF. DNA of the CDR3: TGTGCCAGCAGGGCAGACAGGTACCAAGAGACCCAGTACTTC.

The CDR3 DNA reads as TGTGCCAGCAGCGTAGAAACTAGCGGGAGACCCTCGAGCAATGAGCAGTTCTTC. Translation: CASSVETSGRPSSNEQFF. The V gene is TRBV9, the J gene TRBJ2-1, with 11 bases aligning to TRBD2. CDR3 size: 18 residues. Trimming cost V 0 bases and J 6 bases; bases outside gene matches: 11. In germline, CDR1 is SGDLS, CDR2 YYNGEE. Supplemented by reference TRBV9 and TRBJ2-1, the full variable domain reads DSGVTQTPKHLITATGQRVTLRCSPRSGDLSVYWYQQSLDQGLQFLIQYYNGEERAKGNILERFSAQQFPDLHSELNLSSLELGDSALYFCASSVETSGRPSSNEQFFGPGTRLTVL.

The V and J genes are TRBV6-5 and TRBJ1-1, with a weak D call TRBD1 (5 bases). The V end was cut by 8 bases, the J end by 0 bases, with 16 bases between. Germline V gene data show CDR1 as MNHEY and CDR2 as SVGAGI. This CDR3 is 15 amino acids long. Here the CDR3 reads CASGPSGLMNTEAFF. The CDR3 region has the DNA TGTGCCAGCGGTCCTTCGGGGCTCATGAACACTGAAGCTTTCTTT.

The genes are TRBV28 and TRBJ1-5; D gene uncertain. This CDR3 spans 14 amino acids. V lost 2 bases to trimming and J lost 6 bases, with 11 bases between them. Per the germline V gene, CDR1 is MDHEN and CDR2 is SYDVKM. The CDR3 DNA reads TGTGCCAGCAGTTTAGGTGAGATCACTCAGCCCCAGCATTTT. Translated, it gives CASSLGEITQPQHF.

This chain connects TRBV27 to TRBJ2-3; the D gene is possibly TRBD1 (7 bases). The CDR3 runs to 18 residues. In germline, CDR1 is MNHEY, CDR2 SMNVEV (reference sequence). The V end lost 5 bases, the J end lost 0 bases, and 21 bases lay between the germline ends. CDR3 in amino acids: CASSKHSLTGTSTDTQYF. CDR3 nucleotide sequence: TGTGCCAGCAGTAAGCACTCCCTGACAGGGACTAGCACAGATACGCAGTATTTT.

The chain recombines TRBV19 with TRBJ2-6; D assignment may be TRBD1 or TRBD2 (5 bases each). The germline V and J ends were trimmed by 1 base and 0 bases, with 7 bases remaining between them. There are 16 residues in the CDR3. The V gene's germline CDR1 is LNHDA and CDR2 SQIVND (reference sequence). In DNA, the CDR3 is TGTGCCAGTAGTATAGGGGACCTCTCTGGGGCCAACGTCCTGACTTTC. This gives the protein CASSIGDLSGANVLTF.

In the case of this clone: Additional DNA sequences in this sample encode the identical CDR3. This sequence joins TRBV9 and TRBJ2-2; D perhaps matches TRBD1 (6 bases). Trimming removed 2 bases at V and 2 bases at J, with 10 bases between. The germline V gene has CDR1 SGDLS and CDR2 YYNGEE. The CDR3 runs 15 residues. CDR3 coding DNA: TGTGCCAGCAGCGTCAGACAGGAAAACACCGGGGAGCTGTTTTTT. Encoded protein: CASSVRQENTGELFF.